This passage covers 5 T cell receptor beta chains from one sample sequenced in a study of blood T cell repertoires in COVID-19. Produced via immunoSEQ multiplex PCR; TCRdb's table is partial and in-frame only. The sample records approximately 310,000 clones, about nine tenths being singletons. The sample comprised peripheral blood. The receptor set was obtained from a man between 50 and 59 years old with active or convalescent COVID-19.

This chain links TRBV2 with TRBJ2-2; TRBD1 agrees at 9 bases. V lost 5 bases to trimming and J lost 2 bases; unmatched junction nucleotides: 9. The CDR3 loop spans 17 amino acids. Germline V gene sequence: CDR1 SNHLY, CDR2 FYNNEI. The CDR3: CASSSYRDRVNTGELFF. The DNA for the CDR3 is TGTGCCAGCAGTTCCTACCGGGACAGGGTAAACACCGGGGAGCTGTTTTTT.

The chain combines TRBV5-8 with TRBJ1-5, with 8 positions matching TRBD1. Losses at the gene ends were 3 bases for V and 2 bases for J; bases not matched to a gene: 10. Germline CDR1 and CDR2: SGHTS and YDEGEE. The CDR3 has 17 residues. Here the CDR3 reads CASSSKGQGGGNQPQHF. DNA for the CDR3: TGTGCCAGCAGCTCTAAAGGACAGGGTGGCGGCAATCAGCCCCAGCATTTT.

The chain joins TRBV28 to TRBJ1-2; D remains ambiguous. The germline gives CDR1 MDHEN, CDR2 SYDVKM. V was cut by 6 bases and J by 4 bases, with 21 bases left in between. This CDR3 is built from 16 residues. The chain's CDR3 is CASSLFTDLFAYGYTF. CDR3 DNA: TGTGCCAGCAGCCTTTTTACGGACTTGTTTGCCTATGGCTACACCTTC.

The V and J genes are TRBV30 and TRBJ1-1; D is ambiguous. Deletions cut 3 bases from V and 10 bases from J, with 15 bases between. CDR3 size: 12 residues. The V gene's germline CDR1 is GTSNPN and CDR2 SVGIG (reference sequence). CDR3 sequence: CAWRETVPGAFF. DNA of the CDR3: TGTGCCTGGAGAGAAACAGTACCTGGAGCTTTCTTT.

The V call is TRBV5-1, the J call TRBJ1-2; 8 positions agree with TRBD1. The germline V gene has CDR1 SGHRS and CDR2 YFSETQ. There are 14 residues in the CDR3. V was pared by 4 bases and J by 4 bases, with 6 bases of the junction left unmatched. In DNA, the CDR3 is TGCGCCAGCAGCAAGGGACAGGACCCCTATGGCTACACCTTC. Translation: CASSKGQDPYGYTF.